The 31 T cell receptor beta chains below were found in one sample sequenced in a study of Graves' ophthalmopathy and Graves' hyperthyroidism. The authors amplified TCR beta CDR3 regions, and they did so from RNA transcripts for repertoire sequencing. Second-round multiplex PCR followed a first-round RT-PCR using HTBI primers. One entry per CDR3 protein, called by TCRdb with MiXCR from the multiplex PCR reads. The sample lists 660,000 or so distinct CDR3 sequences, approximately 39% occurring once. The material sequenced was peripheral blood. These receptors were obtained from an adult man with Graves' ophthalmopathy.

This clonotype was seen repeatedly, ten times or more. CDR3 loop: CASSSGTEVEGYTF. The CDR3 nucleotides read TGTGCCAGCAGCTCCGGGACGGAAGTCGAAGGCTACACCTTC. This chain uses TRBV6-4 with TRBJ1-2, with TRBD1 as a possible D gene (5 bases). Germline V gene sequence: CDR1 MRHNA, CDR2 SNTAGT. The CDR3 is 14 residues long. V was pared by 6 bases and J by 8 bases, with 19 bases between.

As concerns this clonotype: A single base separates this from a much larger clone, so it may be a read error. This CDR3 is missing its conserved last phenylalanine or tryptophan, likely due to a read error. The chain uses TRBV5-6 and TRBJ2-5; TRBD2 matches at 7 bases. Germline values: CDR1 SGHDT, CDR2 YYEEEE. The V and J ends lost 1 base and 5 bases, in that order; junction bases with no gene match: 8. This CDR3 has 15 amino acids. The CDR3 nucleotides read TGTGCCAGCAGCTTGATCCGGCAGGGAGGGGAGACCCAGTACGTC. This codes for CASSLIRQGGETQYV.

This chain links TRBV29-1 with TRBJ1-1, with D tentatively TRBD1 (5 bases). The germline V gene has CDR1 SQVTM and CDR2 ANQGSEA. The CDR3 consists of 10 residues. The V end was cut by 3 bases, the J end by 9 bases, with 8 bases between. The CDR3 DNA reads as TGCAGCGTTGAGATGGGACAAGCTTTCTTT. Amino acid sequence: CSVEMGQAFF.

This clonotype was seen once. The chain links TRBV7-9 to TRBJ2-7, with D unresolved. The CDR3 has 15 residues. V shed 1 base and J shed 6 bases, with 16 bases lying between them. The germline gives CDR1 SEHNR, CDR2 FQNEAQ (reference sequence). The CDR3 DNA reads as TGTGCCAGCAGCTTAGATGTCGGGCCTCCCGCCGAGCAGTACTTC. It translates to CASSLDVGPPAEQYF.

The rearrangement uses TRBV7-9 and TRBJ2-7, with 9 positions matching TRBD1. V shed 4 bases, J shed 2 bases, and the junction held 9 bases outside the gene matches. There are 16 residues in the CDR3. The germline CDR1 and CDR2 sequences are SEHNR and FQNEAQ (reference sequence). CDR3 region: CASSYDRGTDTYEQYF. For the CDR3, the DNA is TGTGCCAGCAGCTACGACAGGGGGACGGACACCTACGAGCAGTACTTC.

This clonotype was seen a few times. The chain uses TRBV4-2 and TRBJ1-5; D ambiguous. CDR1 and CDR2 from the germline V gene are LGHNA and YNFKEQ. V was cut by 4 bases and J by 5 bases, with 15 bases left in between. The length of the CDR3 is 15 residues. This chain's CDR3 is CASSLLLGIYQPQHF. The CDR3 DNA follows: TGTGCCAGCAGCCTCTTATTGGGCATTTATCAGCCCCAGCATTTT.

The chain recombines TRBV7-3 with TRBJ2-2; 9 bases map to TRBD2. The CDR3 contains 15 residues. The junction had 6 bases not matched to a gene; V was cut back by 5 bases and J by 5 bases. In germline, CDR1 is SGHTA, CDR2 FQGTGA. The CDR3 DNA reads as TGTGCCAGCAGCCCTAGCGGGATAAGTACCGGGGAGCTGTTTTTT. It encodes CASSPSGISTGELFF.

This sequence joins TRBV19 and TRBJ1-1; D ambiguous. Per germline, CDR1 LNHDA and CDR2 SQIVND (reference sequence). Trimming took 6 bases from V and 3 from J, leaving 14 bases between them. The CDR3 totals 14 residues. The CDR3 loop is CASRGGYGDTEAFF. In nucleotides, the CDR3 is TGTGCCAGTAGGGGAGGATACGGGGACACTGAAGCTTTCTTT.

The sample holds many counts of this clonotype. This chain's CDR3 is CASSIDEGAWTEAFF. CDR3 nucleotides: TGTGCCAGTAGTATAGATGAGGGGGCTTGGACTGAAGCTTTCTTT. The chain employs TRBV19 and TRBJ1-1, with 7 bases fitting TRBD1. CDR1 and CDR2 from the germline V gene are LNHDA and SQIVND (reference sequence). This CDR3 comprises 15 residues. J was trimmed by 5 bases and V by 0 bases; bases with no gene match: 6.

This clonotype has just one count. The chain employs TRBV29-1 and TRBJ2-6; D ambiguous. With 3 bases removed from V and 0 bases from J, the gap between germline ends came to 9 bases. Germline CDR1 is SQVTM and CDR2 is ANQGSEA. The CDR3 has 15 residues. The CDR3 protein is CSVEGTYSGANVLTF. The CDR3, as DNA: TGCAGCGTTGAGGGAACCTACTCTGGGGCCAACGTCCTGACTTTC.

This clonotype came up many times. V usage is TRBV20-1 and J usage is TRBJ1-2; D ambiguous. Germline lookup yields CDR1 DFQATT and CDR2 SNEGSKA (reference sequence). Between the trimmed V and J ends, which lost 3 bases and 8 bases, there was a span of 7 bases. The CDR3 runs to 10 residues. This chain's CDR3 is CSASFGGYTF. In nucleotides, the CDR3 is TGCAGTGCTAGTTTTGGCGGCTACACCTTC.

This clonotype was seen repeatedly, ten times or more. In this CDR3 the conserved last residue, phenylalanine or tryptophan, is missing, so a read error is likely. The DNA is left out, because the CDR3 cannot be placed on it with certainty; the CDR3 is given as TCRdb lists it. The chain links TRBV5-1 to TRBJ1-1. Inclusive of both ends, the CDR3 amounts to 9 amino acids. CDR1 is SGHRS, CDR2 YFSETQ, per germline. The CDR3: CASSLSDNP.

This clonotype was seen a handful of times. A read error may produce the germline difference seen at one junction end. The V and J genes are TRBV7-7 and TRBJ2-2; 11 bases line up with TRBD2. Germline CDR1 SSHAT, CDR2 FNYEAQ (reference sequence). This CDR3 contains 18 residues. The CDR3 DNA sequence: TGTGCTAGCAGCTTCAGGCTAGCGGGGGGAGCGAACACCGGGGAGCTGTTTTTT. It yields the protein CASSFRLAGGANTGELFF.

The chain employs TRBV25-1 and TRBJ1-5; D is unclear. CDR1 is MGHDK, CDR2 SYGVNS, per germline. V was shortened by 4 bases and J by 0 bases, with 13 bases between the two germline ends. The CDR3 length is 16 residues. In DNA form, the CDR3 reads TGTGCCAGCAGTGCTCCGCAGACGACTAGCAATCAGCCCCAGCATTTT. Translated: CASSAPQTTSNQPQHF.

This clonotype was found many times. CDR3 sequence (DNA): TGCAGCGTTGTCCCGGGACAGGGAGTCGAGCAGTACTTC. Protein product: CSVVPGQGVEQYF. The gene calls are TRBV29-1 and TRBJ2-7; 9 bases align to TRBD1. The J segment lost 6 bases and the V segment lost 4 bases, leaving 7 bases of the junction unmatched. The CDR3 covers 13 residues. CDR1 and CDR2 (germline): SQVTM, ANQGSEA.

This clonotype appeared many times. V usage is TRBV5-8 and J usage is TRBJ1-4; 7 bases fit TRBD1. Germline loops: CDR1 SGHTS, CDR2 YDEGEE. J lost 8 bases, V lost 4 bases, and 8 bases had no gene match. CDR3 length: 14 residues. The DNA for the CDR3 is TGTGCCAGCAGCCTCTACAGGGGACCCGAAAAACTGTTTTTT. It encodes CASSLYRGPEKLFF.

The J gene is TRBJ2-1, the V gene TRBV2; D possibly uses TRBD1 or TRBD2 (6 bases each). The CDR3 length is 15 residues. Germline V gives CDR1 SNHLY, CDR2 FYNNEI. V was trimmed by 8 bases and J by 9 bases, leaving 23 bases between them. CDR3 amino acids: CASLQGTGGLSEQFF. The DNA of the CDR3 is TGTGCCAGCCTTCAGGGGACTGGGGGGTTGAGTGAGCAGTTCTTC.

This sequence joins TRBV4-1 and TRBJ1-6, with D possibly TRBD1 on 6 matching bases. V gave up 3 bases and J gave up 5 bases, with 17 bases separating them. Looked up from germline, CDR1 is MGHRA and CDR2 is YSYEKL. This CDR3 is built from 17 residues. The CDR3 is CASSQGHGRVNNSPLHF. The CDR3 region has the DNA TGCGCCAGCAGCCAGGGACACGGCAGGGTGAATAATTCACCCCTCCACTTT.

The J gene is TRBJ1-2, the V gene TRBV7-2; D unclear. This CDR3 region has 15 residues. V was shortened by 5 bases and J by 2 bases, with 15 bases between the two germline ends. Germline V gene lookup returns CDR1 SGHTA and CDR2 FQGNSA. CDR3: CASSQVLGGNYGYTF. The CDR3 DNA follows: TGTGCCAGCAGCCAAGTTCTAGGCGGGAACTATGGCTACACCTTC.

The rearrangement uses TRBV10-3 and TRBJ1-3; possible D gene TRBD1, 5 bases. The V gene's germline CDR1 is ENHRY and CDR2 SYGVKD. The CDR3 contains 14 residues. The V gene lost 6 bases and the J gene lost 7 bases, with 16 bases spanning the gap. This CDR3 is CAIRGTSDANTIYF. The CDR3 DNA sequence: TGTGCCATCAGGGGGACCTCGGACGCCAACACCATATATTTT.

The chain combines TRBV29-1 with TRBJ1-5; the match to TRBD1 covers 7 bases. The CDR3 contains 12 residues. The V gene end was trimmed by 5 bases and the J gene end by 14 bases; junction bases not matched to a gene: 12. Germline V CDR1 and CDR2: SQVTM, ANQGSEA. The CDR3: CSVNSGTAYEHF. In DNA form, the CDR3 reads TGCAGCGTTAACTCCGGGACAGCCTACGAGCATTTT.

This clonotype was found many times. This chain joins TRBV9 and TRBJ2-7; D perhaps matches TRBD1 (6 bases). The V and J ends lost 4 bases and 2 bases respectively, with 10 bases between them. Germline values: CDR1 SGDLS, CDR2 YYNGEE. This CDR3 has 13 residues. In DNA form, the CDR3 reads TGTGCCAGCAGCAACCGGACAGCCTACGAGCAGTACTTC. As protein: CASSNRTAYEQYF.

The chain couples TRBV10-3 to TRBJ2-2, with 11 nucleotides matching TRBD1. V lost 5 bases, J lost 2 bases, and 1 base stayed unmatched. The CDR3 extends over 15 amino acids. Germline CDR1 and CDR2: ENHRY and SYGVKD. In DNA form, the CDR3 reads TGTGCCATCAGTAGGACAGGGGGCAACACCGGGGAGCTGTTTTTT. This encodes CAISRTGGNTGELFF.

This clonotype was counted many times. In nucleotides, the CDR3 is TGTGCCAGTAATCCAGCAACTAATGAAAAACTGTTTTTT. This gives the protein CASNPATNEKLFF. The chain has TRBV19 and TRBJ1-4, with unresolved D. The CDR3 loop spans 13 amino acids. Trimming took off 7 bases at V and 0 bases at J, with 6 bases between the two ends. Germline assignment: CDR1 LNHDA and CDR2 SQIVND (reference sequence).

Turning to this clonotype: A much bigger clone sits one base away, suggesting this may be a read error. The chain employs TRBV25-1 and TRBJ1-5; D not certain. CDR1 MGHDK and CDR2 SYGVNS come from the germline V gene. This CDR3 has 13 residues. CDR3 bases: TGCGCCAGCAGCCACGCGGGGTATCAGCCCCAGCATTTT. Residues: CASSHAGYQPQHF.

This clonotype showed up many times. V is TRBV7-8 and J is TRBJ1-5; possible D gene TRBD1, 5 bases. The CDR3 has 13 residues. From germline, CDR1 is SGHVS and CDR2 FQNEAQ. V lost 6 bases and J lost 3, with 9 bases in between. CDR3 sequence (DNA): TGTGCCAGCAGTCGGGACCCCAATCAGCCCCAGCATTTT. Translated, it gives CASSRDPNQPQHF.

This clonotype was seen repeatedly, ten times or more. The chain has TRBV7-6 and TRBJ2-7; a weak D match, TRBD1 (5 bases). The CDR3 is 14 residues long. Germline V lookup: CDR1 SGHVS, CDR2 FNYEAQ. Deletions cut 3 bases from V and 3 bases from J, with 12 bases between. Here the CDR3 DNA reads TGTGCCAGCAGCTTTGATAGGGGTCACTACGAGCAGTACTTC. This sequence encodes CASSFDRGHYEQYF.

This clonotype was detected many times. This chain connects TRBV2 to TRBJ1-5; D remains unclear. Per germline, CDR1 SNHLY and CDR2 FYNNEI. The CDR3 covers 12 residues. Between the trimmed V and J ends, which lost 7 bases and 0 bases, there was a span of 4 bases. CDR3 coding DNA: TGTGCCAGCAAGGTTAGCAATCAGCCCCAGCATTTT. It is translated as CASKVSNQPQHF.

This clonotype was detected ten times or more. The chain joins TRBV10-2 to TRBJ1-6, with D tentatively TRBD1 (5 bases). V was pared by 7 bases and J by 4 bases, with 14 bases between. Germline CDR1 is WSHSY and CDR2 is SAAADI. The CDR3 loop spans 15 amino acids. The CDR3 DNA sequence: TGCGCCAGCAACTTGGGGGGGGTATATAATTCACCCCTCCACTTT. It specifies CASNLGGVYNSPLHF.

On this clonotype itself: A junction boundary mismatches the germline segment, possibly from a read error. V usage is TRBV11-1 and J usage is TRBJ2-7; the D gene is possibly TRBD1 (5 bases). This CDR3 contains 14 residues. Germline CDR1 SGHAT, CDR2 FQDESV (reference sequence). The CDR3 DNA sequence: TGTGCCAGCAACTTAGAAGGGGTATCCTACGAGCAGTACTTC. This codes for CASNLEGVSYEQYF.

This clonotype has at least ten counts. This rearrangement joins TRBV6-5 to TRBJ1-6, with D perhaps matching TRBD1 (5 bases). CDR1 is MNHEY, CDR2 SVGAGI, per germline. This CDR3 is 15 amino acids long. Trimming took off 2 bases at V and 6 bases at J, with 11 bases between the two ends. CDR3 region: CASSYSDSLNSPLHF. The CDR3 coding sequence is TGTGCCAGCAGTTACAGTGACAGTCTTAATTCACCCCTCCACTTT.